What follows are 21 T cell receptor beta chains derived from one specimen sequenced in a study of cytomegalovirus exposure and HLA in healthy donors (dated by TCRdb to between 2016 and 2019). Preparation of the library involved the immunoSEQ multiplex PCR assay. For the multiplex PCR, a mixture combining 60 forward primers for TCR Vbeta segments and 13 reverse primers for TCR Jbeta segments was used. TCRdb provides this immuneACCESS table in a form limited to in-frame rearrangements. Some clones are lacking; in checked studies, under half of them reflect an unresolved V gene, and why the rest are absent is not known. The sample table shows fewer than 150,000 clones, and roughly 83% are seen once. Around 3.9% of the sample is in the top ten clones. Sequenced sample: PBMCs. The receptors originated from a man aged 35-49 years in good health and CMV-seropositive.

The CDR3 sequence: CASSLAGGSSYEQYF. CDR3 DNA: TGTGCCAGCAGTTTGGCGGGCGGAAGCTCCTACGAGCAGTACTTC. The V call is TRBV27, the J call TRBJ2-7; D possibly corresponds to TRBD2 (5 bases). Trimming took off 3 bases at V and 0 bases at J, with 12 bases between the two ends. Germline values: CDR1 MNHEY, CDR2 SMNVEV (reference sequence). The CDR3 is 15 amino acids.

The V and J genes are TRBV6-5 and TRBJ1-2; 8 nucleotides agree with TRBD1. The germline V gene encodes CDR1 MNHEY and CDR2 SVGAGI. The CDR3 consists of 16 residues. V gave up 2 bases and J gave up 4 bases; unmatched junction bases: 9. Written as DNA, the CDR3 is TGTGCCAGCAGTTACCCGATTTTGGACAGGGCCTATGGCTACACCTTC. Translated, it gives CASSYPILDRAYGYTF.

The gene calls are TRBV5-6 and TRBJ2-1; 10 bases match TRBD1. The CDR3 is made up of 15 amino acids. From germline, CDR1 is SGHDT and CDR2 YYEEEE. J gave up 3 bases and V 4 bases, and 4 bases lay outside the gene matches. CDR3 residues: CASSAGQGLYNEQFF. The DNA of the CDR3 is TGTGCCAGCAGCGCGGGACAGGGGCTCTACAATGAGCAGTTCTTC. Full variable domain (outside the CDR3, taken from reference TRBV5-6 and TRBJ2-1): DAGVTQSPTHLIKTRGQQVTLRCSPKSGHDTVSWYQQALGQGPQFIFQYYEEEERQRGNFPDRFSGHQFPNYSSELNVNALLLGDSALYLCASSAGQGLYNEQFFGPGTRLTVL.

The CDR3 loop reads CATGQGSTSPLHF. The CDR3, as DNA: TGTGCCACCGGACAGGGTTCGACTTCACCCCTCCACTTT. V and J are TRBV11-2 and TRBJ1-6, with 8 positions matching TRBD1. This CDR3 is 13 amino acids long. The germline CDR1 and CDR2 sequences are SGHAT and FQNNGV. V lost 10 bases, J lost 9 bases, and 8 bases stayed unmatched. The complete variable domain, with remaining parts taken from reference TRBV11-2 and TRBJ1-6, reads EAGVAQSPRYKIIEKRQSVAFWCNPISGHATLYWYQQILGQGPKLLIQFQNNGVVDDSQLPKDRFSAERLKGVDSTLKIQPAKLEDSAVYLCATGQGSTSPLHFGNGTRLTVT.

The CDR3 coding sequence is TGTGCCAGCAGCTTGTGGGGCAGGGGGACGATCTATGGCTACACCTTC. Its protein is CASSLWGRGTIYGYTF. The chain links TRBV5-6 to TRBJ1-2; 7 bases match TRBD1. Germline V gene data show CDR1 as SGHDT and CDR2 as YYEEEE. The V gene end was trimmed by 1 base and the J gene end by 4 bases; junction bases not matched to a gene: 10. This CDR3 is built from 16 residues.

A single count supports this clone. The chain links TRBV10-3 to TRBJ2-3; 11 bases are a match to TRBD2. This CDR3 has 14 residues. Germline lookup yields CDR1 ENHRY and CDR2 SYGVKD. V dropped 6 bases and J dropped 7; count of bases not matched to a gene: 6. DNA for the CDR3: TGTGCCATCAGCCTAGCGGGGGGCCAAAATACGCAGTATTTT. Translating it yields CAISLAGGQNTQYF.

The chain carries TRBV13 and TRBJ2-7; 8 bases fit TRBD1. CDR3 length: 14 residues. The junction had 5 bases not matched to a gene; V was cut back by 5 bases and J by 2 bases. The germline gives CDR1 PRHDT, CDR2 FYEKMQ (reference sequence). The CDR3 region is CASSPDRGTYEQYF. For the CDR3, the DNA is TGTGCCAGCAGCCCAGACAGGGGCACCTACGAGCAGTACTTC.

The table lists this clone with a count of one. The chain carries TRBV6-5 and TRBJ2-5; D perhaps matches TRBD2 (6 bases). Germline CDR1 is MNHEY and CDR2 is SVGAGI. The CDR3 has 13 amino acids. Trimming pared 6 bases from V and 5 bases from J, leaving 13 bases between. CDR3 sequence reads: CASRIPGLETQYF. The CDR3 bases are TGTGCCAGCAGAATTCCGGGACTGGAGACCCAGTACTTC.

A note on this clone: One end of the junction varies from germline; a read error may be responsible. The chain joins TRBV7-9 to TRBJ1-1; D gene unclear. CDR3 size: 11 residues. Germline V gives CDR1 SEHNR, CDR2 FQNEAQ (reference sequence). Here the CDR3 reads CSSSGRRAAFF. As DNA, the CDR3 is TGTTCCAGCAGCGGGAGGAGGGCAGCTTTCTTT.

This clone was recorded once. The V gene is TRBV14, the J gene TRBJ1-2; D is unclear. The CDR3 extends over 13 amino acids. Germline assignment: CDR1 SGHDN and CDR2 FVKESK. V was pared by 0 bases and J by 13 bases, with 15 bases between. CDR3 amino acids: CASSQDRGGLGTF. DNA of the CDR3: TGTGCCAGCAGCCAAGATCGGGGAGGCCTCGGCACCTTC.

The CDR3 region has the DNA TGTGCCAGCAGCCTGAACACCGGGGAGCTGTTTTTT. Translation gives CASSLNTGELFF. The chain combines TRBV6-1 with TRBJ2-2, with D unclear. Per germline, CDR1 MNHNS and CDR2 SASEGT. The CDR3 runs to 12 residues. Trimming left V 6 bases short and J 1 base short, with 3 bases between.

The chain recombines TRBV13 with TRBJ2-7; tentative D call: TRBD1 (6 bases). The ends were cut back, 5 bases at V and 1 base at J, with 18 bases in the middle. The CDR3 totals 16 residues. Germline-derived CDR1 and CDR2 are PRHDT and FYEKMQ (reference sequence). The CDR3 DNA is TGTGCCAGCAGCGCCTCAGGGGCCCAGACGTCCTACGAGCAGTACTTC. Its protein is CASSASGAQTSYEQYF.

The rearrangement uses TRBV6-5 and TRBJ2-1; D call uncertain. V was shortened by 8 bases and J by 4 bases, with 9 bases between the two germline ends. Germline V lookup: CDR1 MNHEY, CDR2 SVGAGI. This CDR3 has 12 amino acids. This CDR3 is CASGPGYNEQFF. The CDR3 nucleotides are TGTGCCAGCGGCCCCGGGTACAATGAGCAGTTCTTC.

The chain carries TRBV27 and TRBJ1-6; D is perhaps TRBD1 (5 bases). The CDR3 has 14 residues. Germline V gene sequence: CDR1 MNHEY, CDR2 SMNVEV (reference sequence). V lost 8 bases, J lost 4 bases, and 12 bases lay in between. DNA of the CDR3: TGTGCCAGCCGTCCGGGGGAGTATAATTCACCCCTCCACTTT. Residues: CASRPGEYNSPLHF.

The chain is built from TRBV28 and TRBJ2-3, with 8 bases that match TRBD2. Trimming took 5 bases from V and 3 from J; bases not matched to a gene: 4. This CDR3 is built from 14 residues. Germline CDR1 is MDHEN and CDR2 is SYDVKM. CDR3 residues: CASSPAGGTDTQYF. The CDR3 DNA follows: TGTGCCAGCAGTCCGGCGGGGGGAACAGATACGCAGTATTTT.

This chain joins TRBV6-6 and TRBJ2-7, with 7 bases that match TRBD1. Germline V gives CDR1 MNHNY, CDR2 SVGAGI (reference sequence). With V trimmed by 4 bases and J by 7 bases, 10 bases remained unmatched. The CDR3 has 14 amino acids. The CDR3 DNA follows: TGTGCCAGCAGTTTAGCGAGGGACAGAAGGGAGCAGTACTTC. Translation gives CASSLARDRREQYF.

The gene calls are TRBV19 and TRBJ1-5, with TRBD1 matching over 9 bases. From germline, CDR1 is LNHDA and CDR2 SQIVND (reference sequence). The CDR3 totals 13 residues. Germline trimming cut 5 bases from V and 5 bases from J; bases unmatched to any gene: 1. The CDR3 DNA reads as TGTGCCAGTAGTCGACAGGGGGATCAGCCCCAGCATTTT. This translates into CASSRQGDQPQHF.

This sequence joins TRBV9 and TRBJ1-1; TRBD1 aligns across 9 bases. CDR3 length: 16 amino acids. The germline gives CDR1 SGDLS, CDR2 YYNGEE. With 3 bases clipped from V and 1 base from J, the junction kept 7 bases outside the gene matches. Here the CDR3 reads CASSASRQGGNTEAFF. CDR3 DNA: TGTGCCAGCAGCGCCTCCCGACAGGGGGGGAACACTGAAGCTTTCTTT.

The J gene is TRBJ2-2, the V gene TRBV14; D is undetermined. CDR3 length equals 12 residues. CDR1 SGHDN and CDR2 FVKESK come from the germline V gene. V dropped 5 bases and J dropped 6 bases, with 7 bases sitting between them. This chain's CDR3 is CASSFYSGELFF. Here the CDR3 DNA reads TGTGCCAGCAGCTTCTATTCCGGGGAGCTGTTTTTT.

CDR3 loop: CASSQGTGGFGYTF. CDR3 sequence (DNA): TGTGCCAGCAGCCAGGGGACAGGGGGCTTTGGCTACACCTTC. This sequence joins TRBV7-2 and TRBJ1-2; TRBD1 matches 12 bases. The CDR3 loop spans 14 amino acids. The germline V gene encodes CDR1 SGHTA and CDR2 FQGNSA. The trim removed 5 bases at V and 7 bases at J, leaving 5 bases unmatched.

The J gene is TRBJ2-1, the V gene TRBV2; 9 nucleotides align to TRBD2. The CDR3 is 15 amino acids. Germline V gene data show CDR1 as SNHLY and CDR2 as FYNNEI. J was trimmed by 2 bases and V by 5 bases; bases with no gene match: 4. This chain's CDR3 is CASSRSSGAYNEQFF. The CDR3, as DNA: TGTGCCAGCAGTCGGTCTAGCGGGGCCTACAATGAGCAGTTCTTC. The variable domain in full, completed from reference TRBV2 and TRBJ2-1, reads EPEVTQTPSHQVTQMGQEVILRCVPISNHLYFYWYRQILGQKVEFLVSFYNNEISEKSEIFDDQFSVERPDGSNFTLKIRSTKLEDSAMYFCASSRSSGAYNEQFFGPGTRLTVL.